These T cell receptor beta chains were read from a single sample in a study of blood T cell repertoires in COVID-19. The data were produced by immunoSEQ multiplex PCR, yet TCRdb's version contains in-frame clones alone and is incomplete. Found here are about 200,000 clones, roughly 89% of them singletons; the top ten hold over 2%. The specimen was peripheral blood. The receptors come from a man under 40 who had recovered from COVID-19. The CDR3 runs from the conserved cysteine through the conserved F or W. Each record gives: V gene, D gene, J gene, clone size, CDR3 protein, CDR3 DNA. The D gene is left open where the match is weak. Clone sizes are given selectively: once, few, many, or a class where the clone is expanded.

V gene: TRBV19; D gene: TRBD1; J gene: TRBJ1-2; clone size: .; CDR3 protein: CASSAGTGQRGYTF; CDR3 DNA: TGTGCCAGTAGTGCCGGGACAGGGCAAAGGGGCTACACCTTC
V gene: TRBV7-9; D gene: .; J gene: TRBJ1-1; clone size: .; CDR3 protein: CASSLGAGVGTEAFF; CDR3 DNA: TGTGCCAGCAGCTTAGGGGCGGGGGTTGGCACTGAAGCTTTCTTT
V gene: TRBV7-9; D gene: TRBD1; J gene: TRBJ2-7; clone size: .; CDR3 protein: CASSSPGSGTGFEQYF; CDR3 DNA: TGTGCCAGCAGCTCCCCGGGCTCCGGGACAGGGTTCGAGCAGTACTTC
V gene: TRBV2; D gene: .; J gene: TRBJ2-5; clone size: .; CDR3 protein: CASSEERGTQYF; CDR3 DNA: TGTGCCAGCAGTGAAGAAAGGGGGACCCAGTACTTC
V gene: TRBV5-1; D gene: .; J gene: TRBJ2-7; clone size: .; CDR3 protein: CASSPRQGTPYEQYF; CDR3 DNA: TGCGCCAGCAGCCCCCGTCAGGGGACGCCTTACGAGCAGTACTTC
V gene: TRBV2; D gene: .; J gene: TRBJ1-2; clone size: .; CDR3 protein: CASSEEGHRLPFYGYTF; CDR3 DNA: TGTGCCAGCAGTGAGGAGGGCCATAGATTACCCTTCTATGGCTACACCTTC
V gene: TRBV6-1; D gene: .; J gene: TRBJ1-1; clone size: .; CDR3 protein: CASSDRREGKTEAFF; CDR3 DNA: TGTGCCAGCAGTGACCGCAGGGAAGGTAAGACTGAAGCTTTCTTT
V gene: TRBV5-5; D gene: .; J gene: TRBJ1-4; clone size: .; CDR3 protein: CASSLSTNEKLFF; CDR3 DNA: TGTGCCAGCAGCTTGTCGACTAATGAAAAACTGTTTTTT
V gene: TRBV5-1; D gene: TRBD1; J gene: TRBJ1-2; clone size: .; CDR3 protein: CASSAMDRDYGYTF; CDR3 DNA: TGCGCCAGCAGCGCAATGGACAGGGACTATGGCTACACCTTC
V gene: TRBV7-2; D gene: TRBD2; J gene: TRBJ2-5; clone size: .; CDR3 protein: CASSLGGLAGGVETQYF; CDR3 DNA: TGTGCCAGCAGCTTAGGTGGGCTAGCGGGGGGAGTAGAGACCCAGTACTTC
V gene: TRBV5-1; D gene: TRBD1; J gene: TRBJ2-7; clone size: once; CDR3 protein: CASSGDRRPYEQYF; CDR3 DNA: TGCGCCAGCAGCGGGGACAGGAGACCCTACGAGCAGTACTTC
V gene: TRBV9; D gene: TRBD2; J gene: TRBJ2-5; clone size: few; CDR3 protein: CASSGGTSQDSETQYF; CDR3 DNA: TGTGCCAGCAGCGGGGGGACTAGCCAGGACTCAGAGACCCAGTACTTC
V gene: TRBV11-2; D gene: .; J gene: TRBJ2-7; clone size: .; CDR3 protein: CASTSSGSYEQYF; CDR3 DNA: TGTGCCAGCACCTCGTCGGGGAGCTACGAGCAGTACTTC
V gene: TRBV18; D gene: .; J gene: TRBJ1-4; clone size: .; CDR3 protein: CASSSGTPNEKLFF; CDR3 DNA: TGTGCCAGCTCATCGGGAACCCCTAATGAAAAACTGTTTTTT
V gene: TRBV7-2; D gene: .; J gene: TRBJ1-1; clone size: .; CDR3 protein: CASSLVYRSPEAFF; CDR3 DNA: TGTGCCAGCAGCTTAGTCTATCGTTCCCCTGAAGCTTTCTTT
V gene: TRBV7-8; D gene: .; J gene: TRBJ1-1; clone size: few; CDR3 protein: CASGWSGAFF; CDR3 DNA: TGTGCCAGCGGGTGGAGCGGAGCTTTCTTT
V gene: TRBV6-5; D gene: TRBD1; J gene: TRBJ2-5; clone size: .; CDR3 protein: CASRPTGAWETQYF; CDR3 DNA: TGTGCCAGCAGACCCACAGGGGCGTGGGAGACCCAGTACTTC
V gene: TRBV5-4; D gene: TRBD1; J gene: TRBJ2-3; clone size: .; CDR3 protein: CASSSPGQGTDTQYF; CDR3 DNA: TGTGCCAGCAGCTCACCGGGACAGGGCACAGATACGCAGTATTTT
V gene: TRBV10-1; D gene: .; J gene: TRBJ2-5; clone size: once; CDR3 protein: CASSHSGSGQETQYF; CDR3 DNA: TGCGCCAGCAGCCATAGCGGCTCAGGACAAGAGACCCAGTACTTC
V gene: TRBV9; D gene: TRBD1; J gene: TRBJ2-5; clone size: .; CDR3 protein: CASSVSGTGEETQYF; CDR3 DNA: TGTGCCAGCAGCGTGTCCGGGACAGGGGAGGAGACCCAGTACTTC
V gene: TRBV6-5; D gene: .; J gene: TRBJ1-5; clone size: .; CDR3 protein: CASSDGLSKTGAQHF; CDR3 DNA: TGTGCCAGCTCTGACGGACTCTCTAAAACCGGGGCCCAGCATTTT
V gene: TRBV19; D gene: .; J gene: TRBJ1-1; clone size: .; CDR3 protein: CASSLNYQGAWGTEAFF; CDR3 DNA: TGTGCCAGTAGTCTCAATTATCAGGGTGCTTGGGGCACTGAAGCTTTCTTT
V gene: TRBV25-1; D gene: TRBD1; J gene: TRBJ2-7; clone size: .; CDR3 protein: CAAARTGSYEQYF; CDR3 DNA: TGTGCCGCGGCCCGGACAGGGTCCTACGAGCAGTACTTC
V gene: TRBV4-1; D gene: .; J gene: TRBJ1-2; clone size: .; CDR3 protein: CASSQDPARRPYGYTF; CDR3 DNA: TGCGCCAGCAGCCAAGATCCCGCACGGCGGCCCTATGGCTACACCTTC
V gene: TRBV19; D gene: TRBD1; J gene: TRBJ1-4; clone size: .; CDR3 protein: CASSIAQGAREKLFF; CDR3 DNA: TGTGCCAGTAGTATAGCACAGGGGGCGAGGGAAAAACTGTTTTTT
V gene: TRBV19; D gene: TRBD1; J gene: TRBJ2-7; clone size: .; CDR3 protein: CASSGTVGYEQYF; CDR3 DNA: TGTGCCAGTTCCGGGACAGTTGGATACGAGCAGTACTTC
V gene: TRBV5-1; D gene: .; J gene: TRBJ1-6; clone size: .; CDR3 protein: CASSLDNAPGALHF; CDR3 DNA: TGCGCCAGCAGCTTGGATAACGCTCCTGGAGCCCTCCACTTT
V gene: TRBV6-2/TRBV6-3; D gene: .; J gene: TRBJ2-1; clone size: .; CDR3 protein: CASSYPGYNEQFF; CDR3 DNA: TGTGCCAGCAGTTATCCGGGTTATAATGAGCAGTTCTTC
V gene: TRBV7-9; D gene: .; J gene: TRBJ1-4; clone size: .; CDR3 protein: CASSLAEQGSLFF; CDR3 DNA: TGTGCCAGCAGCTTAGCTGAGCAGGGATCGCTGTTTTTT
V gene: TRBV20-1; D gene: .; J gene: TRBJ1-2; clone size: .; CDR3 protein: CRPGEADGYTF; CDR3 DNA: TGCAGGCCGGGTGAGGCGGATGGCTACACCTTC
V gene: TRBV5-6; D gene: .; J gene: TRBJ2-7; clone size: .; CDR3 protein: CASSLAQGGEQYF; CDR3 DNA: TGTGCCAGCAGCTTGGCTCAGGGGGGCGAGCAGTACTTC
V gene: TRBV3-1/TRBV3-2; D gene: .; J gene: TRBJ1-3; clone size: .; CDR3 protein: CASSQKGHSRFIADSGNTIYF; CDR3 DNA: TGTGCCAGCAGCCAAAAGGGGCACTCTCGATTCATTGCCGACTCTGGAAACACCATATATTTT
V gene: TRBV5-4; D gene: .; J gene: TRBJ1-5; clone size: .; CDR3 protein: CASSPRAEGQPQHF; CDR3 DNA: TGTGCCAGCAGCCCCCGTGCGGAGGGCCAGCCCCAGCATTTT
V gene: TRBV6-1; D gene: .; J gene: TRBJ1-5; clone size: .; CDR3 protein: CATNGGAAGGWPQHF; CDR3 DNA: TGTGCCACCAATGGGGGGGCGGCCGGGGGATGGCCCCAGCATTTT
V gene: TRBV7-8; D gene: TRBD1; J gene: TRBJ1-5; clone size: .; CDR3 protein: CASSYDRVLNQPQHF; CDR3 DNA: TGTGCCAGCAGCTACGACAGGGTGTTAAATCAGCCCCAGCATTTT
V gene: TRBV7-2; D gene: .; J gene: TRBJ1-6; clone size: .; CDR3 protein: CASSIQRGGDNSPLHF; CDR3 DNA: TGTGCCAGCAGCATCCAAAGGGGTGGCGATAATTCACCCCTCCACTTT
V gene: TRBV27; D gene: .; J gene: TRBJ2-1; clone size: .; CDR3 protein: CASSPQRDEQFF; CDR3 DNA: TGTGCCAGCAGTCCTCAGAGGGATGAGCAGTTCTTC
V gene: TRBV18; D gene: .; J gene: TRBJ1-1; clone size: .; CDR3 protein: CASSPRVVGGSKGTEAFF; CDR3 DNA: TGTGCCAGCTCACCACGGGTAGTAGGGGGATCCAAGGGCACTGAAGCTTTCTTT
V gene: TRBV7-2; D gene: TRBD2; J gene: TRBJ2-1; clone size: .; CDR3 protein: CASSPDLIAGANEQFF; CDR3 DNA: TGTGCCAGCAGCCCGGACCTCATAGCGGGGGCCAATGAGCAGTTCTTC
V gene: TRBV30; D gene: .; J gene: TRBJ2-5; clone size: .; CDR3 protein: CAWSDRTVETQYF; CDR3 DNA: TGTGCCTGGAGTGACCGGACAGTAGAGACCCAGTACTTC
V gene: TRBV29-1; D gene: .; J gene: TRBJ2-7; clone size: .; CDR3 protein: CSVLTGSYEQYF; CDR3 DNA: TGCAGCGTGTTGACAGGCTCCTACGAGCAGTACTTC
V gene: TRBV2; D gene: TRBD1; J gene: TRBJ2-7; clone size: .; CDR3 protein: CASKQGPYEQYF; CDR3 DNA: TGTGCCAGCAAACAGGGGCCCTACGAGCAGTACTTC
V gene: TRBV15; D gene: .; J gene: TRBJ2-7; clone size: .; CDR3 protein: CATSRERGPFEQYF; CDR3 DNA: TGTGCCACCAGCAGAGAAAGGGGCCCCTTCGAGCAGTACTTC
V gene: TRBV9; D gene: .; J gene: TRBJ1-5; clone size: .; CDR3 protein: CASSPNGGRQPQHF; CDR3 DNA: TGTGCCAGCAGCCCTAATGGGGGGAGGCAGCCCCAGCATTTT
V gene: TRBV19; D gene: .; J gene: TRBJ1-3; clone size: .; CDR3 protein: CASSFSSGAAGNTIYF; CDR3 DNA: TGTGCCAGTAGTTTCTCATCAGGAGCGGCTGGAAACACCATATATTTT
V gene: TRBV5-1; D gene: TRBD1; J gene: TRBJ2-1; clone size: .; CDR3 protein: CASSPGGTTYNEQFF; CDR3 DNA: TGCGCCAGCTCACCAGGGGGCACAACCTACAATGAGCAGTTCTTC
V gene: TRBV19; D gene: .; J gene: TRBJ1-2; clone size: once; CDR3 protein: CASSSTKGYFYGYTF; CDR3 DNA: TGTGCCAGTAGTTCTACAAAGGGGTATTTCTATGGCTACACCTTC
V gene: TRBV7-9; D gene: TRBD2; J gene: TRBJ2-3; clone size: .; CDR3 protein: CASSRDYLDDTQYF; CDR3 DNA: TGTGCCAGCAGCCGGGACTATCTTGACGATACGCAGTATTTT
V gene: TRBV10-2; D gene: TRBD1; J gene: TRBJ1-2; clone size: .; CDR3 protein: CASSVRGQDYTNYGYTF; CDR3 DNA: TGCGCCAGCAGTGTCCGGGGACAGGATTATACTAACTATGGCTACACCTTC
V gene: TRBV5-5; D gene: .; J gene: TRBJ1-1; clone size: .; CDR3 protein: CASNPRAGNTEAFF; CDR3 DNA: TGTGCCAGCAACCCCCGGGCGGGGAACACTGAAGCTTTCTTT
V gene: TRBV4-1; D gene: TRBD1; J gene: TRBJ1-4; clone size: .; CDR3 protein: CASSRNRGQINEKLFF; CDR3 DNA: TGCGCCAGCAGCCGGAACAGGGGGCAAATTAATGAAAAACTGTTTTTT
V gene: TRBV24-1; D gene: TRBD1; J gene: TRBJ2-7; clone size: .; CDR3 protein: CATSDSGTGKAYEQYF; CDR3 DNA: TGTGCCACCAGTGATTCAGGGACAGGGAAAGCCTACGAGCAGTACTTC
V gene: TRBV19; D gene: TRBD1; J gene: TRBJ1-2; clone size: .; CDR3 protein: CASSHPTGGDYGYTF; CDR3 DNA: TGTGCCAGTAGTCATCCCACAGGGGGCGACTATGGCTACACCTTC
V gene: TRBV10-3; D gene: .; J gene: TRBJ1-1; clone size: .; CDR3 protein: CAISEADMNTEAFF; CDR3 DNA: TGTGCCATCAGTGAGGCAGACATGAACACTGAAGCTTTCTTT
V gene: TRBV2; D gene: .; J gene: TRBJ2-2; clone size: few; CDR3 protein: CASSEKSGLAGELFF; CDR3 DNA: TGTGCCAGCAGTGAAAAGAGCGGTCTTGCCGGGGAGCTGTTTTTT
V gene: TRBV9; D gene: .; J gene: TRBJ2-3; clone size: .; CDR3 protein: CASSPQAVLADTQYF; CDR3 DNA: TGTGCCAGCAGCCCCCAGGCCGTCTTAGCAGATACGCAGTATTTT
V gene: TRBV6-1; D gene: .; J gene: TRBJ1-1; clone size: .; CDR3 protein: CASSESGGPTEAFF; CDR3 DNA: TGTGCCAGCAGTGAATCCGGGGGGCCCACTGAAGCTTTCTTT
V gene: TRBV6-5; D gene: .; J gene: TRBJ2-4; clone size: .; CDR3 protein: CASSYAGPLAKNIQYF; CDR3 DNA: TGTGCCAGCAGTTACGCAGGGCCTCTAGCCAAAAACATTCAGTACTTC
V gene: TRBV7-9; D gene: TRBD1; J gene: TRBJ2-1; clone size: .; CDR3 protein: CASSLARQGYNEQFF; CDR3 DNA: TGTGCCAGCAGCTTAGCCCGACAGGGCTACAATGAGCAGTTCTTC